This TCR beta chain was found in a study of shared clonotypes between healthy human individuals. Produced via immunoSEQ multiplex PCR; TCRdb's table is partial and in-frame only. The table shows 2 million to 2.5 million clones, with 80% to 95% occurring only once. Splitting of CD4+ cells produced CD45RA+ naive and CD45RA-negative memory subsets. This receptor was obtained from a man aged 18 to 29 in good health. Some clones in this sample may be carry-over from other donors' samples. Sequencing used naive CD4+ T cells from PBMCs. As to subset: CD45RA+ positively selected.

CDR3 coding DNA: TGTGCCAGCAGCTTAAAACGGGGGTCCACCGGGGAGCTGTTTTTT. It translates to CASSLKRGSTGELFF. The chain links TRBV7-2 to TRBJ2-2; TRBD2 might be the D (6 bases). V dropped 2 bases and J dropped 4 bases, with 11 bases sitting between them. The CDR3 loop spans 15 amino acids. Germline assignment: CDR1 SGHTA and CDR2 FQGNSA.